This record covers a single TCR beta chain. It was with a sample-barcoded 5' primer and a J-beta primer mix that a second PCR of roughly 7 to 12 cycles was run. TCRdb recomputed calls from the 5' RACE reads with MiXCR, one row per CDR3 protein. The data show about 780,000 distinct CDR3 sequences, with about half seen just once and 15% to 20% held by the top ten. The CDR3 runs 16 residues. Germline V gene lookup returns CDR1 SGDLS and CDR2 YYNGEE. The trim removed 4 bases at V and 0 bases at J, leaving 7 bases unmatched. These data originate in a study of blood T cells in healthy people across ages. This TCR derives from an older man in good health. This rearrangement joins TRBV9 to TRBJ2-3, with 8 bases matching TRBD2. Sample: blood. The CDR3 reads CASSNRLATSTDTQYF. Written as DNA, the CDR3 is TGTGCCAGCAGCAACAGACTAGCGACTAGCACAGATACGCAGTATTTT.